Listed here are 16 T cell receptor beta chains from one sample, sequenced in a study of blood T cell repertoires in COVID-19. The protocol was immunoSEQ multiplex PCR, while the TCRdb copy is restricted to in-frame clones and leaves out a portion. The sample records 210,000 or so clones, about four fifths being singletons. Sequenced material: peripheral blood. The receptors come from a woman aged 65 to 85 with active or convalescent COVID-19.

The chain recombines TRBV6-5 with TRBJ1-3; TRBD1 might be the D (6 bases). Germline CDR1 is MNHEY and CDR2 is SVGAGI. The CDR3 is 15 amino acids. The ends were cut back, 6 bases at V and 1 base at J, with 13 bases in the middle. CDR3 residues: CASRSGTSSGNTIYF. The CDR3 DNA sequence: TGTGCCAGCAGGTCCGGGACAAGTTCTGGAAACACCATATATTTT.

This rearrangement joins TRBV5-1 to TRBJ2-2, with TRBD1 matching over 9 bases. V gave up 2 bases and J gave up 0 bases; unmatched junction bases: 8. Germline V gives CDR1 SGHRS, CDR2 YFSETQ. This CDR3 is built from 18 residues. The CDR3 here is CASSLKPRTGANTGELFF. The CDR3 nucleotides are TGCGCCAGCAGCTTAAAACCCAGGACAGGGGCGAACACCGGGGAGCTGTTTTTT.

This clone occurred once. The genes are TRBV5-1 and TRBJ1-1; D remains unclear. Germline-derived CDR1 and CDR2 are SGHRS and YFSETQ. CDR3 length: 14 amino acids. The ends were cut back, 4 bases at V and 1 base at J, with 11 bases in the middle. In nucleotides, the CDR3 is TGCGCCAGCAGCCTGGTCGCGGGGAACACTGAAGCTTTCTTT. It specifies CASSLVAGNTEAFF. The full variable domain, its missing parts supplied by reference TRBV5-1 and TRBJ1-1, is KAGVTQTPRYLIKTRGQQVTLSCSPISGHRSVSWYQQTPGQGLQFLFEYFSETQRNKGNFPGRFSGRQFSNSRSEMNVSTLELGDSALYLCASSLVAGNTEAFFGQGTRLTVV.

The chain uses TRBV20-1 and TRBJ1-4, with D uncertain. Trimming stripped 3 bases from V and 8 bases from J, with 7 bases between. Germline values: CDR1 DFQATT, CDR2 SNEGSKA (reference sequence). The CDR3 loop spans 11 amino acids. The CDR3, as DNA: TGCAGTGCTAGCTCGCGCGAAAAACTGTTTTTT. It yields the protein CSASSREKLFF.

V and J are TRBV7-3 and TRBJ2-2; weak D call: TRBD2 (6 bases). The germline V gene encodes CDR1 SGHTA and CDR2 FQGTGA. V lost 5 bases and J 5 bases, leaving 9 bases between the germline ends. This CDR3 has 13 residues. CDR3 coding DNA: TGTGCCAGCAGCCGCGGGGTAACCGGGGAGCTGTTTTTT. It specifies CASSRGVTGELFF.

The chain combines TRBV9 with TRBJ2-1, with 8 positions matching TRBD1. The germline V gene has CDR1 SGDLS and CDR2 YYNGEE. The CDR3 length is 15 residues. After removal of 4 bases from V and 4 bases from J, the junction contained 7 bases not matched to a gene. CDR3: CASSLRTGSYNEQFF. The CDR3, as DNA: TGTGCCAGCAGCCTCCGGACAGGGTCGTACAATGAGCAGTTCTTC.

The chain combines TRBV6-5 with TRBJ2-7; 8 nucleotides agree with TRBD1. The V segment lost 7 bases and the J segment 4 bases; nucleotides outside the gene matches: 6. The CDR3 contains 13 residues. Germline V CDR1 and CDR2: MNHEY, SVGAGI. The DNA for the CDR3 is TGTGCCAGCACATATGACAGGGGATACGAGCAGTACTTC. Protein: CASTYDRGYEQYF.

The V and J genes are TRBV6-5 and TRBJ1-1, with 9 bases identical to TRBD1. This CDR3 has 14 residues. V lost 2 bases, J lost 5 bases, and 3 bases stayed unmatched. Germline V CDR1 and CDR2: MNHEY, SVGAGI. The CDR3 region is CASSYGDRGTEAFF. CDR3 DNA sequence: TGTGCCAGCAGTTACGGAGACAGGGGGACTGAAGCTTTCTTT.

The V call is TRBV6-6, the J call TRBJ2-1; 11 nucleotides align to TRBD2. The CDR3 sequence is 14 residues long. In germline, CDR1 is MNHNY, CDR2 SVGAGI (reference sequence). The junction had 2 bases not matched to a gene; V was cut back by 5 bases and J by 5 bases. CDR3 nucleotide sequence: TGTGCCAGCAGTCAGGGACTAGCGGACAATGAGCAGTTCTTC. It translates to CASSQGLADNEQFF.

CDR3 sequence reads: CASSSSIRGRVTEAFF. CDR3 nucleotide sequence: TGTGCCAGCAGCAGTAGTATTAGGGGGAGGGTCACTGAAGCTTTCTTT. This chain uses TRBV7-9 with TRBJ1-1, with D possibly being TRBD1 (6 bases). This CDR3 is 16 amino acids long. The germline CDR1 and CDR2 sequences are SEHNR and FQNEAQ (reference sequence). Trimming left V 5 bases short and J 4 bases short, with 20 bases between.

The chain links TRBV27 to TRBJ1-5, with 10 bases aligning to TRBD1. Trimming cost V 0 bases and J 7 bases; bases outside gene matches: 9. Germline V lookup: CDR1 MNHEY, CDR2 SMNVEV (reference sequence). The CDR3 extends over 17 amino acids. The CDR3 sequence: CASSLSPATGGRQPQHF. The CDR3 nucleotides read TGTGCCAGCAGTTTATCCCCCGCGACAGGGGGCAGGCAGCCCCAGCATTTT.

This sequence joins TRBV6-1 and TRBJ1-1; 7 nucleotides agree with TRBD1. The CDR3 is 15 amino acids. Germline CDR1 MNHNS, CDR2 SASEGT. After removal of 1 base from V and 8 bases from J, the junction contained 10 bases not matched to a gene. CDR3 nucleotide sequence: TGTGCCAGCAGTGAAGATCACAGGGGTTCCCGGGAAGCTTTCTTT. Translation gives CASSEDHRGSREAFF.

This chain links TRBV18 with TRBJ2-7, with D possibly being TRBD2 (5 bases). Germline CDR1 and CDR2: KGHSH and LQKENI. V gave up 1 base and J gave up 5 bases, with 9 bases separating them. The CDR3 has 13 residues. The CDR3 sequence: CASSPREGHEQYF. The CDR3 nucleotides read TGTGCCAGCTCACCACGCGAGGGCCACGAGCAGTACTTC.

This clone was recorded once. The rearrangement joins TRBV5-1 to TRBJ1-2; D not resolved. The length of the CDR3 is 14 residues. V lost 3 bases to trimming and J lost 4 bases, with 13 bases between them. CDR1 is SGHRS and CDR2 is YFSETQ in the germline V gene. The CDR3 here is CASSSASGSYGYTF. The CDR3 DNA sequence: TGCGCCAGCAGCTCGGCGTCCGGGTCCTATGGCTACACCTTC.

V is TRBV18 and J is TRBJ2-1; D possibly corresponds to TRBD2 (5 bases). This CDR3 has 15 amino acids. Trimming took off 2 bases at V and 3 bases at J, with 11 bases between the two ends. Germline CDR1 and CDR2: KGHSH and LQKENI. CDR3: CASSPDLLGYNEQFF. The CDR3 bases are TGTGCCAGCTCACCAGACCTACTAGGCTACAATGAGCAGTTCTTC.

J is TRBJ2-7 and V is TRBV28, with 9 bases matching TRBD1. The CDR3 totals 14 residues. Germline assignment: CDR1 MDHEN and CDR2 SYDVKM. Losses at the gene ends were 6 bases for V and 5 bases for J; bases not matched to a gene: 8. The CDR3 DNA is TGTGCCAGCAGCCGTTACAGGGGGCAGGACGAGCAGTACTTC. Amino acid sequence: CASSRYRGQDEQYF.